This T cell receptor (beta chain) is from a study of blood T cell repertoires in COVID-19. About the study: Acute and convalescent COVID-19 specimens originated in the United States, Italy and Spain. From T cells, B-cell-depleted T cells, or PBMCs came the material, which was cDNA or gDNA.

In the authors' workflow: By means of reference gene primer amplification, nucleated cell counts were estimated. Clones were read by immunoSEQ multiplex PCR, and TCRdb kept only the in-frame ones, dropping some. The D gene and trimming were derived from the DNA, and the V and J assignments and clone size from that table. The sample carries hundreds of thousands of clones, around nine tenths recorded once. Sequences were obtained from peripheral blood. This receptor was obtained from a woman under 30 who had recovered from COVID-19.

The CDR3 nucleotides read TGTGCCAGCAGGGAGAGAAACGGAGGGAGGGATGAGCAGTTCTTC. This encodes CASRERNGGRDEQFF. The V and J genes are TRBV7-2 and TRBJ2-1; TRBD2 matches 7 bases. The CDR3 extends over 15 amino acids. Looked up from germline, CDR1 is SGHTA and CDR2 is FQGNSA. Trimming took 6 bases from V and 8 from J; bases not matched to a gene: 13.